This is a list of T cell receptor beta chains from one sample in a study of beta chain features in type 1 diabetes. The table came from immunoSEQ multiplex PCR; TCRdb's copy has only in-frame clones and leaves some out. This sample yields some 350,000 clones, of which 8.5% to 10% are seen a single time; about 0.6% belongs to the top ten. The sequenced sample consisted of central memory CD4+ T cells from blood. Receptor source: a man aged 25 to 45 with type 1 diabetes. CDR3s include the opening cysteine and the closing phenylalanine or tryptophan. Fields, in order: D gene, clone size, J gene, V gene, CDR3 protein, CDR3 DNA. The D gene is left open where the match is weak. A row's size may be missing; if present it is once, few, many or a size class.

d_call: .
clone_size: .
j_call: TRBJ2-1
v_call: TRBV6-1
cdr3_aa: CASSEVGQGINEQFF
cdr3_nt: TGTGCCAGCAGTGAAGTGGGGCAGGGCATTAATGAGCAGTTCTTC

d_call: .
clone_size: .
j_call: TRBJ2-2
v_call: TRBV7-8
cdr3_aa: CASSLVHTTGELFF
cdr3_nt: TGTGCCAGCAGCTTAGTGCATACTACCGGGGAGCTGTTTTTT

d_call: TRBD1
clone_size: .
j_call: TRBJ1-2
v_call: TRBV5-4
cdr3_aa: CASRLQGDGYTF
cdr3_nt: TGTGCCAGCAGGTTACAGGGGGACGGCTACACCTTC

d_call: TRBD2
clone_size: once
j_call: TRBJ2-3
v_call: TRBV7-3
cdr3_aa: CASSSPWTSGSPEDTQYF
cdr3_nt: TGTGCCAGCAGCTCCCCCTGGACTAGCGGGAGTCCGGAAGATACGCAGTATTTT

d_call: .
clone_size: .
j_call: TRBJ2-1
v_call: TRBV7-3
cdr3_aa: CASSLGGSDNEQFF
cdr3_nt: TGTGCCAGCAGCTTAGGCGGAAGTGACAATGAGCAGTTCTTC

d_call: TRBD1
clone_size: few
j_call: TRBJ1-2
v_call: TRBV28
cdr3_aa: CASSRQGYYGYTF
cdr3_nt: TGTGCCAGCAGCCGACAGGGGTACTATGGCTACACCTTC

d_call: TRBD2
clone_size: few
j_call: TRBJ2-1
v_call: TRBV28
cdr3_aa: CASISPASGNYNEQFF
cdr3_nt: TGTGCCAGCATCTCTCCCGCTAGCGGAAACTACAATGAGCAGTTCTTC

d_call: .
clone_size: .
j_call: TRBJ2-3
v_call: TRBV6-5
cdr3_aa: CASSYRAPADTQYF
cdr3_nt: TGTGCCAGCAGTTACCGGGCCCCGGCAGATACGCAGTATTTT

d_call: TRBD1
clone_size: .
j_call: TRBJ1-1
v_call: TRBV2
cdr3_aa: CAGSTGITEAFF
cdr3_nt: TGTGCCGGCTCGACAGGGATTACTGAAGCTTTCTTT

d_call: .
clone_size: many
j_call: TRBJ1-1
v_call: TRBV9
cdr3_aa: CASSPHGRDTEAFF
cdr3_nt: TGTGCCAGCAGCCCCCACGGGAGGGACACTGAAGCTTTCTTT

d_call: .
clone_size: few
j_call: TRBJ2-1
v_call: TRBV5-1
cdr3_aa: CASSPRTPYNEQFF
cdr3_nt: TGCGCCAGCAGCCCGCGGACCCCCTACAATGAGCAGTTCTTC

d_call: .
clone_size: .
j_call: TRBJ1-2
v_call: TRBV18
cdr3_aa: CASSPQSGDGYTF
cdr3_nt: TGTGCCAGCTCACCGCAGAGCGGTGATGGCTACACCTTC

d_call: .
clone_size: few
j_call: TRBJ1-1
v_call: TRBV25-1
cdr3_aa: CASTGTANTEAFF
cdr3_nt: TGTGCCAGCACGGGGACCGCTAACACTGAAGCTTTCTTT

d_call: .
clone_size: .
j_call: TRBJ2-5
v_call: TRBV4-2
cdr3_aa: CASSQSGQTQYF
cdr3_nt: TGTGCCAGCAGCCAATCGGGACAGACCCAGTACTTC

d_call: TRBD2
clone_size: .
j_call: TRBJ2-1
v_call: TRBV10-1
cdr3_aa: CASSDMASGSHNEQFF
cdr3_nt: TGCGCCAGCAGTGATATGGCTAGCGGGAGTCACAATGAGCAGTTCTTC

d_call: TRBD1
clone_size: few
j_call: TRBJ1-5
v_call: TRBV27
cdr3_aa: CASSWGQGAGQPQHF
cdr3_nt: TGTGCCAGCAGTTGGGGACAGGGGGCAGGGCAGCCCCAGCATTTT

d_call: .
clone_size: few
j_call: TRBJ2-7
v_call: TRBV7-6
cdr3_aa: CASGRGYEQYF
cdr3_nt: TGTGCCAGCGGTAGGGGCTACGAGCAGTACTTC

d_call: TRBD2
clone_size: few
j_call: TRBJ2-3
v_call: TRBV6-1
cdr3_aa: CASGVGAGADTQYF
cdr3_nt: TGTGCCAGCGGTGTGGGAGCGGGAGCAGATACGCAGTATTTT

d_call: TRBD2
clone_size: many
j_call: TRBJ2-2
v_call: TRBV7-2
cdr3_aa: CASSHGGDGGELFF
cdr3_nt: TGTGCCAGCAGCCACGGGGGGGACGGCGGGGAGCTGTTTTTT

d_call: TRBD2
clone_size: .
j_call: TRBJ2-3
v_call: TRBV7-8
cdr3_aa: CASSLRIAGEVHSPDTQYF
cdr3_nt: TGTGCCAGCAGCCTCCGGATAGCGGGGGAAGTACATTCCCCAGATACGCAGTATTTT

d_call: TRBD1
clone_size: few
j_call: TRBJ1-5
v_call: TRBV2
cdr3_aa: CASSLGGTGPTQPQHF
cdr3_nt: TGTGCCAGCAGTTTAGGGGGGACAGGGCCGACTCAGCCCCAGCATTTT

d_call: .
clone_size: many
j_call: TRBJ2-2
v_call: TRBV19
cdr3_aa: CASRIEGNRNTGELFF
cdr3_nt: TGTGCCAGTAGAATAGAGGGGAACAGAAACACCGGGGAGCTGTTTTTT

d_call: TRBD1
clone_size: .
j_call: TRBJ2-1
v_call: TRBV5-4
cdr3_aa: CASSLDWDRAYNEQFF
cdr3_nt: TGTGCCAGCAGCTTGGACTGGGACAGGGCCTACAATGAGCAGTTCTTC

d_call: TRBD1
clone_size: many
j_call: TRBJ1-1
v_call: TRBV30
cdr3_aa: CAWSADREAFF
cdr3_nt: TGTGCCTGGAGCGCCGACAGGGAGGCTTTCTTT

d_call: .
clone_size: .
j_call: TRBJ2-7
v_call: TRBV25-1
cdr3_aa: CASSESIGRRHSYEQYF
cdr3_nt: TGTGCCAGCAGTGAATCTATAGGACGGAGACACTCCTACGAGCAGTACTTC

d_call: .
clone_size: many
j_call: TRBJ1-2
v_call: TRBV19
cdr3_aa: CASSIPAAGSYGYTF
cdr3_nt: TGTGCCAGTAGTATCCCCGCGGCAGGCTCCTATGGCTACACCTTC

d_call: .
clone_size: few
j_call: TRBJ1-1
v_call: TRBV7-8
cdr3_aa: CASSLAGGVRAGAFF
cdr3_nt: TGTGCCAGCAGCTTAGCGGGGGGGGTACGAGCAGGAGCTTTCTTT

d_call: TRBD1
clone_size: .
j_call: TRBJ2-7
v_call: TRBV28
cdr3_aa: CASMPGQVTYEQYF
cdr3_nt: TGTGCCAGCATGCCGGGACAGGTCACCTACGAGCAGTACTTC

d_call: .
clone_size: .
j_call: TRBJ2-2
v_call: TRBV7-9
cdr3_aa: CASSFQGSGELFF
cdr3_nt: TGTGCCAGCAGCTTCCAGGGATCCGGGGAGCTGTTTTTT

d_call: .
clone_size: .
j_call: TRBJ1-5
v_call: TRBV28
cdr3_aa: CATSTGMGGNQPQHF
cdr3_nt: TGTGCCACCTCTACAGGGATGGGCGGGAATCAGCCCCAGCATTTT

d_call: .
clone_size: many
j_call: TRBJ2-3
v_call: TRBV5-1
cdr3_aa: CASSLGAGLDTQYF
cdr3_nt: TGCGCCAGCAGCTTAGGAGCAGGGCTAGATACGCAGTATTTT

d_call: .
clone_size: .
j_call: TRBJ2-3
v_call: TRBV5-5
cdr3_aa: CASSLHGDMSTDTQYF
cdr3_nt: TGTGCCAGCAGCTTGCACGGGGATATGTCCACAGATACGCAGTATTTT